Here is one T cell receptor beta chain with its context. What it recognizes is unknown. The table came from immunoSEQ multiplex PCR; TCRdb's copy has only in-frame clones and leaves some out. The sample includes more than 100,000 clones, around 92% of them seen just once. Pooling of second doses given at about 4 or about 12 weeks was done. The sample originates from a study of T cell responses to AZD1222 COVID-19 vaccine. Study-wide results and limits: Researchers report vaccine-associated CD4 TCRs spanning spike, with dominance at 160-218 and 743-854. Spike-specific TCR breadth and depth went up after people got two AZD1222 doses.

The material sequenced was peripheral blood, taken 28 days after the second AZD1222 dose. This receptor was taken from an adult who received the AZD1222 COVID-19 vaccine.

The chain's CDR3 is CASSEGSHYTEAFF. CDR3 bases: TGTGCCAGTAGTGAGGGGTCACACTACACTGAAGCTTTCTTT. V gene TRBV19 combines with J gene TRBJ1-1, with a possible D match to TRBD1 (5 bases). Germline V gene sequence: CDR1 LNHDA, CDR2 SQIVND (reference sequence). V lost 5 bases, J lost 3 bases, and 13 bases lay in between. The length of the CDR3 is 14 residues.